Listed here are 22 T cell receptor beta chains from one sample, sequenced in a study of cytotoxic CD8 clonotypes in ibrutinib-treated CLL. Measured with immunoSEQ multiplex PCR; TCRdb has only the in-frame clones, and not every one. The sample has some 140,000 clones, 85% to 95% seen once. The input for sequencing was PBMCs, taken after 12 months of ibrutinib treatment. These receptors all come from a human donor with chronic lymphocytic leukemia.

This chain joins TRBV5-4 and TRBJ2-5, with 8 bases lining up with TRBD2. V shed 4 bases and J 5 bases; nucleotides not matched to a gene: 13. CDR1 and CDR2 (germline): SGHNT, YYREEE (reference sequence). This CDR3 has 16 residues. The CDR3 DNA follows: TGTGCCAGCAGCCGGATAGAGGGACTAGAGGTGGAGACCCAGTACTTC. Protein: CASSRIEGLEVETQYF.

This chain links TRBV15 with TRBJ1-4, with TRBD1 matching 12 bases. The CDR3 has 16 amino acids. V dropped 3 bases and J dropped 8; count of bases not matched to a gene: 7. The germline gives CDR1 LNHNV, CDR2 YYDKDF (reference sequence). The CDR3 protein is CATSRERDRGLEKLFF. DNA for the CDR3: TGTGCCACCAGCAGGGAAAGGGACAGGGGGCTGGAAAAACTGTTTTTT.

In its sample, this clone was seen a few times. In DNA, the CDR3 is TGTGCCTGTGCAGGGATGGGTGAAAAACTGTTTTTT. This gives the protein CACAGMGEKLFF. The gene calls are TRBV30 and TRBJ1-4, with D maybe TRBD1 (5 bases). The CDR3 spans 12 residues. In germline, CDR1 is GTSNPN, CDR2 SVGIG (reference sequence). V gave up 6 bases and J gave up 7 bases, with 12 bases separating them.

The gene calls are TRBV4-2 and TRBJ1-6; 8 nucleotides agree with TRBD1. This CDR3 has 16 amino acids. The junction had 8 bases not matched to a gene; V was cut back by 0 bases and J by 10 bases. The germline V gene has CDR1 LGHNA and CDR2 YNFKEQ. The CDR3 protein is CASSQDSGQGKSPLHF. The CDR3 nucleotides read TGTGCCAGCAGCCAAGACTCAGGACAGGGCAAATCACCCCTCCACTTT.

The J gene is TRBJ2-3, the V gene TRBV2; weak D call: TRBD1 (5 bases). Germline CDR1 reads SNHLY; CDR2 reads FYNNEI. Trimming pared 5 bases from V and 0 bases from J, leaving 18 bases between. CDR3 length: 17 amino acids. The CDR3 coding sequence is TGTGCCAGCAGTTCTTTCCAGGCAGGGCTTAGCACAGATACGCAGTATTTT. This encodes CASSSFQAGLSTDTQYF.

In this sample, this clone turned up once. V is TRBV27 and J is TRBJ2-7; 8 positions match TRBD2. The CDR3 contains 13 residues. Germline lookup yields CDR1 MNHEY and CDR2 SMNVEV (reference sequence). Trimming took 4 bases from V and 7 from J; bases not matched to a gene: 6. CDR3 in DNA: TGTGCCAGCAGTTCCACGGGAGGGGGTGAGCAGTACTTC. This gives the protein CASSSTGGGEQYF.

The count of this clone is one. As DNA, the CDR3 is TGTGCCAGCAGCCCTAAGGCCAGTGGATGGTCCACTGAAGCTTTCTTT. Translated: CASSPKASGWSTEAFF. The chain has TRBV7-9 and TRBJ1-1; D is unresolved. Trimming removed 5 bases at V and 4 bases at J, with 20 bases between. There are 16 residues in the CDR3. Germline CDR1 SEHNR, CDR2 FQNEAQ (reference sequence).

This clone was seen only once. The chain has TRBV10-3 and TRBJ2-7; D call uncertain. The CDR3 length is 11 residues. Germline V gene lookup returns CDR1 ENHRY and CDR2 SYGVKD. V was trimmed by 10 bases and J by 2 bases, leaving 9 bases between them. CDR3 region: CATSSAYEQYF. CDR3 DNA: TGTGCCACATCTTCAGCCTACGAGCAGTACTTC.

CDR3 sequence (DNA): TGTGCCAGCAGCTTCGGCACTAGCGGCCTGGGGAATGAGCAGTTCTTC. Translation: CASSFGTSGLGNEQFF. The chain joins TRBV11-3 to TRBJ2-1; 8 positions agree with TRBD2. Germline CDR1 SGHNT, CDR2 YENEEA. CDR3 size: 16 residues. Germline trimming cut 3 bases from V and 7 bases from J; bases unmatched to any gene: 11.

CDR3 amino acids: CASSIRRETDYGYTF. The DNA of the CDR3 is TGTGCCAGTAGTATTCGAAGGGAGACGGACTATGGCTACACCTTC. The V call is TRBV19, the J call TRBJ1-2; no clear D gene. The V and J ends lost 3 bases and 3 bases respectively, with 14 bases between them. Germline V CDR1 and CDR2: LNHDA, SQIVND (reference sequence). CDR3 length equals 15 residues.

The J gene is TRBJ1-2, the V gene TRBV19; 10 bases are shared with TRBD1. Germline CDR1 reads LNHDA; CDR2 reads SQIVND (reference sequence). The CDR3 extends over 15 amino acids. The junction had 10 bases not matched to a gene; V was cut back by 10 bases and J by 2 bases. CDR3 loop: CATQDTGQGNYGYTF. DNA for the CDR3: TGTGCCACTCAAGACACGGGACAGGGGAACTATGGCTACACCTTC.

Many counts were recorded for this clone. V usage is TRBV11-3 and J usage is TRBJ2-3, with D possibly being TRBD1 (5 bases). In germline, CDR1 is SGHNT, CDR2 YENEEA. Between the trimmed V and J ends, which lost 3 bases and 5 bases, there was a span of 6 bases. The CDR3 extends over 12 amino acids. The CDR3 sequence is CASSLQGDTQYF. The DNA for the CDR3 is TGTGCCAGCAGCTTGCAGGGAGATACGCAGTATTTT.

This chain uses TRBV11-3 with TRBJ2-3; D gene ambiguous. The germline V gene encodes CDR1 SGHNT and CDR2 YENEEA. Trimming left V 4 bases short and J 2 bases short, with 7 bases between. The CDR3 is 13 residues long. The CDR3 reads CASSSGFTDTQYF. The CDR3 bases are TGTGCCAGCAGCTCAGGCTTCACAGATACGCAGTATTTT.

The chain links TRBV29-1 to TRBJ2-2, with D hard to call. CDR3 length equals 12 residues. Germline CDR1 SQVTM, CDR2 ANQGSEA. Trimming took off 5 bases at V and 1 base at J, with 5 bases between the two ends. CDR3 sequence (DNA): TGCAGCGTTCTAGAGAACACCGGGGAGCTGTTTTTT. This sequence encodes CSVLENTGELFF.

The V gene is TRBV6-6, the J gene TRBJ2-7, with D perhaps matching TRBD2 (6 bases). The V end lost 6 bases, the J end lost 6 bases, and 18 bases lay between the germline ends. Germline V CDR1 and CDR2: MNHNY, SVGAGI (reference sequence). This CDR3 region has 14 residues. The CDR3 region has the DNA TGTGCCAGCAGCCCTCAGGGAGGTCCGTCCGAGCAGTACTTC. Its protein is CASSPQGGPSEQYF.

This clone was observed a single time. This chain joins TRBV7-9 and TRBJ2-7; D call uncertain. This CDR3 has 14 residues. Trimming stripped 4 bases from V and 5 bases from J, with 15 bases between. Germline V gene sequence: CDR1 SEHNR, CDR2 FQNEAQ (reference sequence). CDR3 sequence: CASSSSEAFHEQYF. As DNA, the CDR3 is TGTGCCAGCAGCTCCTCCGAGGCTTTCCACGAGCAGTACTTC.

V is TRBV27 and J is TRBJ1-1; a weak D match, TRBD1 (6 bases). Germline V gene lookup returns CDR1 MNHEY and CDR2 SMNVEV (reference sequence). V lost 4 bases and J 1 base, leaving 10 bases between the germline ends. The CDR3 loop spans 14 amino acids. The CDR3 DNA reads TGTGCCAGCAGTTGGACAGAGGAGAACACTGAAGCTTTCTTT. This gives the protein CASSWTEENTEAFF.

The chain is built from TRBV28 and TRBJ2-2; tentative D call: TRBD2 (5 bases). Germline V gene sequence: CDR1 MDHEN, CDR2 SYDVKM. The V end lost 4 bases, the J end lost 1 base, and 7 bases lay between the germline ends. The CDR3 contains 14 residues. This CDR3 is CASSSGVNTGELFF. The DNA of the CDR3 is TGTGCCAGCAGTTCCGGGGTGAACACCGGGGAGCTGTTTTTT.

The rearrangement links TRBV21-1 to TRBJ1-2. TRBV21-1 is given as a pseudogene. The CDR3 runs to 19 residues. CDR3 loop: CASSNKAPHVPKAQAGYTF. CDR3 coding DNA: TGTGCCAGCAGCAACAAAGCGCCACACGTACCCAAAGCGCAGGCTGGCTACACCTTC.

This clone was detected only once. This chain uses TRBV18 with TRBJ2-7, with TRBD1 matching 9 bases. The CDR3 covers 15 residues. Germline values: CDR1 KGHSH, CDR2 LQKENI. The V segment lost 3 bases and the J segment 6 bases; nucleotides outside the gene matches: 9. The CDR3 DNA reads as TGTGCCAGCTCACCCGCGGGACAGGGTTCATCCGAGCAGTACTTC. It yields the protein CASSPAGQGSSEQYF.

The DNA for the CDR3 is TGTGCCAGCAGCCCCAGGCCTGAAGGGACCCAGTACTTC. Translating it yields CASSPRPEGTQYF. J is TRBJ2-5 and V is TRBV7-3, with D unclear. Trimming left V 5 bases short and J 7 bases short, with 14 bases between. The CDR3 consists of 13 residues. From germline, CDR1 is SGHTA and CDR2 FQGTGA. The full variable domain, completed using reference TRBV7-3 and TRBJ2-5, is GAGVSQTPSNKVTEKGKYVELRCDPISGHTALYWYRQSLGQGPEFLIYFQGTGAADDSGLPNDRFFAVRPEGSVSTLKIQRTERGDSAVYLCASSPRPEGTQYFGPGTRLLVL.

V usage is TRBV2 and J usage is TRBJ1-5; TRBD1 matches at 7 bases. The CDR3 spans 18 residues. After removal of 6 bases from V and 4 bases from J, the junction contained 18 bases not matched to a gene. CDR1 is SNHLY, CDR2 FYNNEI, per germline. The CDR3 nucleotides read TGTGCCAGCAGAACGGAACCAACCTGGGACAGCTGGAATCAGCCCCAGCATTTT. Translation: CASRTEPTWDSWNQPQHF.